This entry is about one T cell receptor (beta chain). Its antigen is undetermined. Sequenced by immunoSEQ multiplex PCR; TCRdb stores in-frame clones only, minus some. This table holds 60,000 to 80,000 clones, roughly 88% found once. The CDR3 is made up of 16 amino acids. Trimming took 5 bases from V and 4 from J; bases not matched to a gene: 9. CDR1 and CDR2 from the germline V gene are MNHEY and SMNVEV (reference sequence). The data belong to a study of OX40 agonist ivuxolimab in advanced cancers. On the study more broadly: Subjects had a mean age of around 60 years, with a range of roughly 23 to 80; about 83% were male. Study findings and constraints: In the 0.1-3.0 mg/kg groups, partial responders showed among the lowest expansion. CD8+ T cells were the subset that, on average, had more expanded clones than CD4+.

The rearrangement joins TRBV27 to TRBJ1-5; 9 bases map to TRBD1. The clonotype originates from an adult with an advanced solid tumor such as melanoma, head and neck, liver or kidney cancer. Sequences were derived from CD4+ or CD8+ T cells sorted from blood, sampled in a trial of the OX40 agonist ivuxolimab. The CDR3 coding sequence is TGTGCCAGCAGTCCCCGGGGACAGGGAGGGAATCAGCCCCAGCATTTT. This gives the protein CASSPRGQGGNQPQHF.